Many counts were recorded for the clone carrying this T cell receptor (beta chain). The data stem from a study of blood T cells in healthy people across ages. PCR was performed a second time for 7 to 11 cycles using a sample-barcoded 5' primer and a J-beta primer mix. TCRdb recomputed calls from the 5' RACE reads with MiXCR, one row per CDR3 protein. The sample has fewer than 2 million distinct CDR3 sequences; more than 35% are singletons. V lost 2 bases and J 3 bases, leaving 8 bases between the germline ends. Germline CDR1 is SGHTA and CDR2 is FQGTGA. This CDR3 contains 14 residues. This chain uses TRBV7-3 with TRBJ2-1; no firm D call. Sequencing input: blood. The sequence was collected from a human donor in good health. The CDR3 loop reads CASSLLSGYNEQFF. DNA of the CDR3: TGTGCCAGCAGCTTATTATCAGGCTACAATGAGCAGTTCTTC.